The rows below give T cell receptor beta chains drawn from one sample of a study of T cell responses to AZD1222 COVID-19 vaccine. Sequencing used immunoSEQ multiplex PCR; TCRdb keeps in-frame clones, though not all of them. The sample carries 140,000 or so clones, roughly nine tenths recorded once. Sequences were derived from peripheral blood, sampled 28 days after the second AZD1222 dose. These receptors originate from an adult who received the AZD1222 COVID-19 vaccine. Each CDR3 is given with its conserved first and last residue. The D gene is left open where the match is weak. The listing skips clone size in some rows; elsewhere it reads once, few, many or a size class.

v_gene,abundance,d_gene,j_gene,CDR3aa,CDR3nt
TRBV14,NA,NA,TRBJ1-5,CASSQEPGNRPQHF,TGTGCCAGCAGCCAAGAACCGGGGAATCGGCCCCAGCATTTT
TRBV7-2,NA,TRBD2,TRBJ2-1,CASSARGTSVDNEQFF,TGTGCCAGCAGCGCCCGCGGGACTAGCGTGGACAATGAGCAGTTCTTC
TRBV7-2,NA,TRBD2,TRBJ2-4,CASSLAPSGRAKNIQYF,TGTGCCAGCAGCTTAGCTCCTAGCGGGAGGGCCAAAAACATTCAGTACTTC
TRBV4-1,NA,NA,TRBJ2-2,CASSQELQGANTGELFF,TGCGCCAGCAGCCAGGAATTACAGGGAGCGAACACCGGGGAGCTGTTTTTT
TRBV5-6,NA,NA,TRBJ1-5,CASSFGLNQPQHF,TGTGCCAGCAGCTTTGGCCTAAATCAGCCCCAGCATTTT
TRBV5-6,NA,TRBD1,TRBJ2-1,CASSLVDRDDNEQFF,TGTGCCAGCAGCTTGGTCGACAGGGACGACAATGAGCAGTTCTTC
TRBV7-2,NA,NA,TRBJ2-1,CASSLLGTFYNEQFF,TGTGCCAGCAGCTTACTCGGGACCTTCTACAATGAGCAGTTCTTC
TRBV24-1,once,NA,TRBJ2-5,CATSDFRGETQYF,TGTGCCACCAGTGATTTCAGGGGTGAGACCCAGTACTTC
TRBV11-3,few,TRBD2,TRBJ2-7,CASSLAAGVSYEQYF,TGTGCCAGCAGCTTAGCAGCGGGAGTATCCTACGAGCAGTACTTC
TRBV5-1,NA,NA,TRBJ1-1,CASSLRGSEAFF,TGCGCCAGCAGCCTCCGCGGCTCTGAAGCTTTCTTT
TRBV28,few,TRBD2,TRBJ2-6,CASSPLGGAGANVLTF,TGTGCCAGCAGTCCGCTGGGAGGGGCTGGGGCCAACGTCCTGACTTTC
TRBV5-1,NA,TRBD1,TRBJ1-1,CASRQGAEITAFF,TGCGCCAGCAGACAGGGGGCAGAGATTACAGCTTTCTTT
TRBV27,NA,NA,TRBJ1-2,CASSGPQWVNGYTF,TGTGCCAGCAGTGGACCACAGTGGGTCAATGGCTACACCTTC
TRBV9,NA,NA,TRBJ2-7,CASSVEGEGSYEQYF,TGTGCCAGCAGCGTAGAGGGGGAAGGCTCCTACGAGCAGTACTTC
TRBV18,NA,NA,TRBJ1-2,CASSRGAEAGGYTF,TGTGCCAGCTCACGGGGGGCAGAGGCTGGTGGCTACACCTTC
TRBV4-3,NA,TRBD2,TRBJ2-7,CASSQAGGRDYEQYF,TGCGCCAGCAGCCAAGCGGGGGGGAGGGACTACGAGCAGTACTTC
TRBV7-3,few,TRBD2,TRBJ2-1,CASSPHSGNLYNEQFF,TGTGCCAGCAGTCCCCATAGCGGGAATCTCTACAATGAGCAGTTCTTC
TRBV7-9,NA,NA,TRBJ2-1,CASSLIGGRNEQFF,TGTGCCAGCAGCCTAATCGGGGGGCGAAATGAGCAGTTCTTC
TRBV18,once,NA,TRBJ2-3,CASSPRDGRSTDTQYF,TGTGCCAGCTCACCACGAGACGGACGTAGCACAGATACGCAGTATTTT
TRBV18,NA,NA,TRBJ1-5,CASSPDVGHGVRAGQPQHF,TGTGCCAGCTCACCGGATGTTGGGCATGGGGTGAGAGCTGGTCAGCCCCAGCATTTT
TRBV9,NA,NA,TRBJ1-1,CASSAVERSNTEAFF,TGTGCCAGCAGCGCCGTCGAGCGCTCGAACACTGAAGCTTTCTTT
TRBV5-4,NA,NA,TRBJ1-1,CASMAPRGALNTEAFF,TGTGCCAGCATGGCCCCTCGGGGCGCTTTGAACACTGAAGCTTTCTTT
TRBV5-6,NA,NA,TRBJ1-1,CASSPCLMNTEAFF,TGTGCCAGCAGCCCATGCCTTATGAACACTGAAGCTTTCTTT
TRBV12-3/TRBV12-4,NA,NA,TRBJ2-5,CASSRRRETQYF,TGTGCCAGCAGCCGCCGGCGGGAGACCCAGTACTTC
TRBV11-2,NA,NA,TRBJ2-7,CASSSTGYEQYF,TGTGCCAGCAGCTCCACAGGGTACGAGCAGTACTTC